These T cell receptor beta chains were read from a single sample in a study of cytomegalovirus exposure and HLA in healthy donors. Libraries were prepared by immunoSEQ multiplex PCR; TCRdb keeps only in-frame clonotypes and omits some of them. This repertoire shows 150,000 or so clones, approximately 82% found once; its top ten account for roughly 1.4%. Sequencing was performed on PBMCs. The receptors derive from a man aged 30 to 45 in good health and CMV-seropositive. Each CDR3 is given with its conserved first and last residue. The D gene is left open where the match is weak. Clone size is given for some rows only: seen once, a few or many times, or a class if the clone is expanded.

>TRBJ1-1|.|.|TRBV28
TGTGCCAGCAGTCGCCCAGGGGAGGGGAACACTGAAGCTTTCTTT
CASSRPGEGNTEAFF
>TRBJ1-5|.|.|TRBV5-1
TGCGCCAGCAGCACGGGGACACCCGATCAGCCCCAGCATTTT
CASSTGTPDQPQHF
>TRBJ1-5|.|.|TRBV28
TGTGCCAGCAGTTTATATAATATGGCTAGCCAGCCCCAGCATTTT
CASSLYNMASQPQHF
>TRBJ2-3|TRBD2|.|TRBV7-9
TGTGCCAGCACCCTATCTAGCGGATTAGCGGATACGCAGTATTTT
CASTLSSGLADTQYF
>TRBJ1-4|TRBD1|.|TRBV2
TGTGCCAGCAGCCAGGGGACAGGGAAAGGGGAAAAACTGTTTTTT
CASSQGTGKGEKLFF
>TRBJ1-1|TRBD1|few|TRBV30
TGTGCCTGGGGGGACAGGGGGCGCCCCGTTGGCACTGAAGCTTTCTTT
CAWGDRGRPVGTEAFF
>TRBJ2-5|TRBD1|.|TRBV18
TGTGCCAGCTCTCAAGGACAGGGGGCAGAGACCCAGTACTTC
CASSQGQGAETQYF
>TRBJ2-5|.|.|TRBV19
TGTGCCAGTAGTATGACGACTGGAGAGACCCAGTACTTC
CASSMTTGETQYF
>TRBJ2-7|TRBD2|.|TRBV6-5
TGTGCCAGCTATCCAGCGGGAGCAACCTACGAGCAGTACTTC
CASYPAGATYEQYF
>TRBJ1-5|TRBD1|.|TRBV6-1
TGTGCCAGCAGGACAGGACAGGGGGGCAATCAGCCCCAGCATTTT
CASRTGQGGNQPQHF
>TRBJ2-7|TRBD2|.|TRBV5-1
TGCGCCAGCAGCTTGGGGACTAGCGGCTCCTACGAGCAGTACTTC
CASSLGTSGSYEQYF
>TRBJ2-7|.|.|TRBV7-9
TGTGCCAGCAGCCCCGTGGGGGCGGGAGAAGGGAACGAGCAGTACTTC
CASSPVGAGEGNEQYF
>TRBJ1-2|.|once|TRBV27
TGTGCCAGCGGACGGACACCCAACTATGGCTACACCTTC
CASGRTPNYGYTF
>TRBJ1-2|.|.|TRBV6-1
TGTGCCAGCAGTGAAGCGCTAGGAAACTATGGCTACACCTTC
CASSEALGNYGYTF
>TRBJ2-2|TRBD2|.|TRBV9
TGTGCCAGCAGCGTTAGGACTAGCGGGGGCCTCAACACCGGGGAGCTGTTTTTT
CASSVRTSGGLNTGELFF
>TRBJ2-1|.|few|TRBV5-1
TGCGCCAGCAGCTTGGGACAGTACAATGAGCAGTTCTTC
CASSLGQYNEQFF
>TRBJ1-5|TRBD1|.|TRBV27
TGTGCCAGCAGTCGGACAGGGCCGCATCAGCCCCAGCATTTT
CASSRTGPHQPQHF
>TRBJ2-7|TRBD2|once|TRBV29-1
TGCAGCGTTTCCCGACTAGCGGGAGCGAACGAGCAGTACTTC
CSVSRLAGANEQYF
>TRBJ2-7|TRBD2|.|TRBV18
TGTGCCAGCTCACCAGCCGGGACTAGCGCCTACGAGCAGTACTTC
CASSPAGTSAYEQYF
>TRBJ1-1|.|.|TRBV7-9
TGTGCCAGCAGCTCCCCGGGGGTAGTGAGGACTGAAGCTTTCTTT
CASSSPGVVRTEAFF
>TRBJ2-1|.|.|TRBV27
TGTGCCAGCAGTTATAGATTCCTTTCCCACAATGAGCAGTTCTTC
CASSYRFLSHNEQFF
>TRBJ1-5|.|.|TRBV19
TGTGCCAGTAGTATAGTCGGAGATAGCAATCAGCCCCAGCATTTT
CASSIVGDSNQPQHF
>TRBJ2-7|.|.|TRBV7-7
TGTGCCAGCAGTCAAACAGATCTCTCCGAGCAGTACTTC
CASSQTDLSEQYF
>TRBJ2-1|.|.|TRBV27
TGTGCCAGCAGTTTAGGGCCCGCCAAGCAGTTCTTC
CASSLGPAKQFF
>TRBJ2-1|.|.|TRBV5-1
TGCGCCAGCAGCTTGGCCCGGACATCTTACAATGAGCAGTTCTTC
CASSLARTSYNEQFF
>TRBJ1-2|.|.|TRBV28
TGTGCCAGCCTGAACGGACAAATAAGAGTGAGTGGCTACACCTTC
CASLNGQIRVSGYTF
>TRBJ2-5|.|.|TRBV5-1
TGCGCCAGCAGCTTGGGAGGTCGCGACCAAGAGACCCAGTACTTC
CASSLGGRDQETQYF
>TRBJ2-1|TRBD1|.|TRBV6-1
TGTGCCAGCAGCAGCCGGGACAGGGCGGACAATGAGCAGTTCTTC
CASSSRDRADNEQFF
>TRBJ2-1|TRBD2|.|TRBV6-5
TGTGCCAGCAGTTTAGGGCTAGCGGCCTACAATGAGCAGTTCTTC
CASSLGLAAYNEQFF
>TRBJ2-7|TRBD2|.|TRBV19
TGTGCCAGTAGTCCCCCCGCCAGCGGGGGCACCTACGAGCAGTACTTC
CASSPPASGGTYEQYF
>TRBJ1-5|.|.|TRBV4-2
TGTGCCAGCAGCCAAGACGGCGGGCCAGGGGATCAGCCCCAGCATTTT
CASSQDGGPGDQPQHF
>TRBJ1-1|.|.|TRBV28
TGTGCCAGCAGTTTTGTAGGGGCCACCCCCGTGGCTGAAGCTTTCTTT
CASSFVGATPVAEAFF
>TRBJ2-1|TRBD2|few|TRBV7-2
TGTGCCAGCAGCGCCAGCCTACTAGCGGGGGGTCATGATGAGCAGTTCTTC
CASSASLLAGGHDEQFF
>TRBJ1-1|TRBD1|.|TRBV6-1
TGTGCCACCCTGGGGGACAGGGGGGTCCCTGAAGCTTTCTTT
CATLGDRGVPEAFF
>TRBJ1-1|TRBD1|.|TRBV2
TGTGCCAGCAGTACACAGGGGGGCGGGAACACTGAAGCTTTCTTT
CASSTQGGGNTEAFF
>TRBJ1-5|TRBD1|.|TRBV28
TGTGCCAGCAGTTACCCGAGGGGGCGGATGATAGGTCAGCCCCAGCATTTT
CASSYPRGRMIGQPQHF
>TRBJ2-5|.|.|TRBV18
TGTGCCAGCTCACGCCGGACAGCTATAACTCCAAAGGACCAGTACTTC
CASSRRTAITPKDQYF
>TRBJ1-5|.|.|TRBV6-6
TGTGCCAGCAGTTACGAGGGGGTTGGGAATCAGCCCCAGCATTTT
CASSYEGVGNQPQHF
>TRBJ2-1|.|.|TRBV4-1
TGCGCCAGCAGCCAAGGAGCGGACCCCTCTTACAATGAGCAGTTCTTC
CASSQGADPSYNEQFF
>TRBJ2-3|TRBD1|.|TRBV7-6
TGTGCCAGCAGCTCTCCGGACAGGGGCGAGGGGGATACGCAGTATTTT
CASSSPDRGEGDTQYF
>TRBJ2-5|TRBD2|.|TRBV11-2
TGTGCCAGCAGCCCTCCCGGGGCGGGAGGAGAGACCCAGTACTTC
CASSPPGAGGETQYF
>TRBJ2-7|TRBD2|few|TRBV7-9
TGTGCCAGCAGCTTTCAAGATAGCCGGGGGGGTAAAGAGCAGTACTTC
CASSFQDSRGGKEQYF
>TRBJ1-3|.|.|TRBV9
TGTGCCAGCAGCGTCGGGCAGGGTTCTGGAAACACCATATATTTT
CASSVGQGSGNTIYF
>TRBJ1-5|TRBD1|.|TRBV2
TGTGCCAGCAGTGAGAACAGGGGGGTCAATCAGCCCCAGCATTTT
CASSENRGVNQPQHF
>TRBJ2-5|TRBD1|once|TRBV28
TGTGCCAGCACAGACAGGGTGCTCTTGGGGCAGTACTTC
CASTDRVLLGQYF
>TRBJ2-7|TRBD2|.|TRBV6-1
TGTGCCAGCACCCCGGGGGGACTTCGCTACGAGCAGTACTTC
CASTPGGLRYEQYF
>TRBJ2-1|TRBD2|few|TRBV5-1
TGCGCCAGCAGCTTAGGACTAGTCAATGAGCAGTTCTTC
CASSLGLVNEQFF
>TRBJ2-2|.|.|TRBV29-1
TGCAGCGTTTCCCGGAACACCGGGGAGCTGTTTTTT
CSVSRNTGELFF
>TRBJ1-2|.|.|TRBV30
TGTGCCTGGAGTAACATGGATGGCTACACCTTC
CAWSNMDGYTF
>TRBJ1-2|.|.|TRBV29-1
TGCAGCGTCACAGGGTCACACTATGGCTACACCTTC
CSVTGSHYGYTF